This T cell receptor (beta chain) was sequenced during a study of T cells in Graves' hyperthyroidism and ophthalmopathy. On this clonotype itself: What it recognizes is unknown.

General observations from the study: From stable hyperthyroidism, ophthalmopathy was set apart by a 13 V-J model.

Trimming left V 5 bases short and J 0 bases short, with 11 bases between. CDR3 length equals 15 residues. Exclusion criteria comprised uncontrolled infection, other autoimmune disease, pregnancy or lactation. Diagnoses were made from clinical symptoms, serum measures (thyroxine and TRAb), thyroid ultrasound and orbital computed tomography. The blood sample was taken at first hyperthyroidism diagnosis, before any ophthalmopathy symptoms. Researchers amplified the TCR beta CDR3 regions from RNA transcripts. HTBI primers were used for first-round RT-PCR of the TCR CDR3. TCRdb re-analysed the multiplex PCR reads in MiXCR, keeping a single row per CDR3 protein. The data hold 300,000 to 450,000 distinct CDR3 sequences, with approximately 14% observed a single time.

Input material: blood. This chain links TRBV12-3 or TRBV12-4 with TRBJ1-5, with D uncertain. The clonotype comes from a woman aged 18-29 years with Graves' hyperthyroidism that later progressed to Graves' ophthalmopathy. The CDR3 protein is CASSRGGNSNQPQHF. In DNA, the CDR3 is TGTGCCAGCAGTCGTGGAGGGAATAGCAATCAGCCCCAGCATTTT.